The clone carrying this T cell receptor beta chain was counted ten times or more. What it binds is unknown. The source of the sample is a study of T-cell reconstitution after alpha-beta-depleted transplantation in children. The CDR3 covers 14 residues. The trim removed 1 base at V and 4 bases at J, leaving 1 base unmatched. The germline V gene encodes CDR1 MDHEN and CDR2 SYDVKM. For TCRbeta, the library was prepared with unique molecular identifiers. TCRdb independently ran MiXCR on the PCR reads; one entry per CDR3 protein. The sample lists about 200,000 distinct CDR3 sequences, under 8.5% seen once, with approximately 40% in the top ten. The study, taken as a whole, reports: The main origin of T-cell counts and diversity one year after transplant was newly produced T cells. Reportedly, only several hundred clones from non-depleted graft cells drove alpha-beta T-cell counts at about two months.

The V call is TRBV28, the J call TRBJ1-2; 9 nucleotides agree with TRBD1. This sample comprised PBMCs, mostly from graft donor cells, obtained 360 days after TCRalphabeta/CD19-depleted stem cell transplant. This TCR was recovered from a male patient under 10 years old who had a stem cell transplant for acute myeloid leukemia, so the T cells may come from the graft donor. The CDR3 loop reads CASSLSDRGYGYTF. For the CDR3, the DNA is TGTGCCAGCAGTTTATCGGACAGGGGCTATGGCTACACCTTC.